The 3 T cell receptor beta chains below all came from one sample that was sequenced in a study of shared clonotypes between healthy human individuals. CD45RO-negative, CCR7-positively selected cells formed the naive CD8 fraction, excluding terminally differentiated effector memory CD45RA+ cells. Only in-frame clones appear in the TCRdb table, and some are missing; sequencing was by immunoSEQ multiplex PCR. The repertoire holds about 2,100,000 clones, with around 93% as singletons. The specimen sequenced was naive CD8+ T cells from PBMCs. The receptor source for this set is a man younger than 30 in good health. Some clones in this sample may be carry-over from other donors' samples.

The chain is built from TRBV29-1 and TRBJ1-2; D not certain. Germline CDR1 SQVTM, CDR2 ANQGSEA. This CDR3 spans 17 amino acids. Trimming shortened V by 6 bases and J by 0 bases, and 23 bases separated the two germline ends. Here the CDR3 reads CSVEIGGMAVSNYGYTF. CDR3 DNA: TGCAGCGTGGAAATAGGTGGGATGGCAGTTTCTAACTATGGCTACACCTTC.

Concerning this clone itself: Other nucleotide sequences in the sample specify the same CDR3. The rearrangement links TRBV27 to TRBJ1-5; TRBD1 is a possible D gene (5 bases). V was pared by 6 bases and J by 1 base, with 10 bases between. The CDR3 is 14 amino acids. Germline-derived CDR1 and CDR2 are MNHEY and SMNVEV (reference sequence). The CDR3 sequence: CASRTGGSNQPQHF. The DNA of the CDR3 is TGTGCCAGCAGAACCGGGGGGAGCAATCAGCCCCAGCATTTT.

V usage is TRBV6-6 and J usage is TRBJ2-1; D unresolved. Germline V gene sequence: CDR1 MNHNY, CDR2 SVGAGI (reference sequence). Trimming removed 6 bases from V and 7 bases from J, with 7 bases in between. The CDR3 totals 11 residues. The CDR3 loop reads CASSPWNEQFF. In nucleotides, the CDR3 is TGTGCCAGCAGCCCTTGGAATGAGCAGTTCTTC.